Here is one TCR beta chain with its context. PCR amplification relied on 60 Vbeta primers (plus 13 Jbeta primers). The data were produced by immunoSEQ multiplex PCR, yet TCRdb's version contains in-frame clones alone and is incomplete. The sample shows about 160,000 clones, around three quarters of them seen only once. This entry belongs to a study of cytomegalovirus exposure and HLA in healthy donors. V was pared by 6 bases and J by 5 bases, with 3 bases of the junction left unmatched. In germline, CDR1 is SNHLY, CDR2 FYNNEI. The CDR3 is 14 residues long. The chain has TRBV2 and TRBJ1-5; 11 bases are shared with TRBD1. This TCR was sampled from a man aged 40-49 years in good health and CMV-seronegative. What was sequenced was PBMCs. CDR3 in amino acids: CASSGTGGDQPQHF. CDR3 DNA sequence: TGTGCCAGCAGCGGGACAGGGGGGGATCAGCCCCAGCATTTT.